This TCR beta chain was sequenced during a study of patients and donors after allogeneic stem cell transplantation. This clonotype was counted only a few times. CDR1 is SGHNT and CDR2 is YENEEA in the germline V gene. The CDR3 covers 12 residues. The V end lost 8 bases, the J end lost 0 bases, and 5 bases lay between the germline ends. TCRdb independently ran MiXCR on the RT-PCR reads; one entry per CDR3 protein. Of about 110,000 distinct CDR3 sequences in the sample, around 38% are singletons; the top ten hold under 30%. Sequenced sample: blood, either unsorted or a sorted T cell fraction (not recorded which). V and J are TRBV11-3 and TRBJ2-1; no definite D call. The receptor's source is a human donor who was either an allogeneic HSCT recipient or a stem cell or donor lymphocyte infusion donor (not recorded which). It is not recorded whose cells these are; they may come from a transplant donor. The CDR3 DNA sequence: TGTGCCAGCCTAAGCTCCTACAATGAGCAGTTCTTC. Its protein product is CASLSSYNEQFF.